A single sample gave rise to the 18 T cell receptor beta chains below, sequenced in a study of identical twins. One entry per CDR3 protein, called by TCRdb with MiXCR from the 5' RACE reads. The sample includes a few hundred thousand distinct CDR3 sequences, roughly an eighth of them seen just once. These data also featured in a second study, about yellow fever vaccine responses in identical twins.

Sequencing was done on a sample of CD8+ T cells sorted from blood. The source of these receptors is a woman aged 18-30 years in good health.

The gene calls are TRBV29-1 and TRBJ2-3; a possible D gene is TRBD2 (7 bases). Germline V CDR1 and CDR2: SQVTM, ANQGSEA. V dropped 0 bases and J dropped 6 bases, with 16 bases sitting between them. The CDR3 has 15 residues. The CDR3 sequence is CSVEDRGGGPDTQYF. DNA for the CDR3: TGCAGCGTTGAAGATCGGGGAGGGGGTCCCGATACGCAGTATTTT.

This clonotype was counted at least ten times. The chain links TRBV4-1 to TRBJ2-7; no clear D gene. The germline V and J ends were trimmed by 3 bases and 4 bases, with 10 bases remaining between them. CDR1 and CDR2 from the germline V gene are MGHRA and YSYEKL. The CDR3 has 13 residues. The CDR3 loop is CASSQSEGYEQYV. The CDR3 DNA reads as TGCGCCAGCAGCCAGTCTGAAGGGTACGAGCAGTACGTC.

In its sample, this clonotype was seen a few times. J is TRBJ2-3 and V is TRBV6-1; 7 nucleotides align to TRBD1. With 4 bases clipped from V and 1 base from J, the junction kept 11 bases outside the gene matches. This CDR3 is built from 17 residues. Germline loops: CDR1 MNHNS, CDR2 SASEGT. The CDR3 bases are TGTGCCAGCAGTGTACAGGGGAGCGGATGGGGCACAGATACGCAGTATTTT. The encoded protein is CASSVQGSGWGTDTQYF.

This clonotype was seen only a few times. The genes are TRBV20-1 and TRBJ2-3, with D uncertain. The CDR3 sequence is 13 residues long. Trimming removed 4 bases at V and 6 bases at J, with 14 bases between. Per germline, CDR1 DFQATT and CDR2 SNEGSKA (reference sequence). DNA of the CDR3: TGCAGTGCTAATACACTCGGGTTGGATACGCAGTATTTT. Its protein product is CSANTLGLDTQYF.

CDR3: CSAREWAYEQYF. The DNA for the CDR3 is TGCAGTGCTAGAGAGTGGGCCTACGAGCAGTACTTC. The J gene is TRBJ2-7, the V gene TRBV20-1; D remains ambiguous. Per the germline V gene, CDR1 is DFQATT and CDR2 is SNEGSKA (reference sequence). The CDR3 covers 12 residues. V lost 0 bases and J lost 2, with 5 bases in between.

The J gene is TRBJ2-7, the V gene TRBV27; a weak D match, TRBD1 (6 bases). Deletions cut 7 bases from V and 5 bases from J, with 18 bases between. Germline assignment: CDR1 MNHEY and CDR2 SMNVEV (reference sequence). The CDR3 runs to 14 residues. CDR3 residues: CASTGQLDKNEQYF. CDR3 nucleotide sequence: TGTGCCAGCACTGGACAGCTAGATAAGAACGAGCAGTACTTC.

The genes are TRBV5-5 and TRBJ2-2; 9 bases fit TRBD1. There are 17 residues in the CDR3. V gave up 4 bases and J gave up 1 base; unmatched junction bases: 8. CDR1 is SGHKS and CDR2 is YYEKEE in the germline V gene (reference sequence). CDR3 sequence reads: CASSLNRGLRNTGELFF. As DNA, the CDR3 is TGTGCCAGCAGCCTAAACAGGGGGCTCAGGAACACCGGGGAGCTGTTTTTT.

The chain employs TRBV11-2 and TRBJ2-7; D remains ambiguous. CDR1 is SGHAT and CDR2 is FQNNGV in the germline V gene. The CDR3 totals 13 residues. CDR3 DNA: TGTGCCAGCAGCTTAGGTGGAGTCCGGCCTCCCAGCGTC. Its protein is CASSLGGVRPPSV.

In this sample, this clonotype turned up many times. The chain carries TRBV4-1 and TRBJ2-7; D possibly corresponds to TRBD1 (6 bases). Trimming took 1 base from V and 3 from J, leaving 13 bases between them. Germline values: CDR1 MGHRA, CDR2 YSYEKL. CDR3 length: 15 residues. CDR3: CASSQGLGAGYEQYV. The CDR3 nucleotides are TGCGCCAGCAGCCAAGGGTTGGGGGCCGGCTACGAGCAGTACGTC.

This clonotype was observed a few times. This chain uses TRBV27 with TRBJ2-1; 9 nucleotides align to TRBD2. The CDR3 is 16 residues long. The V segment lost 4 bases and the J segment 6 bases; nucleotides outside the gene matches: 10. Germline CDR1 is MNHEY and CDR2 is SMNVEV (reference sequence). The CDR3 DNA sequence: TGTGCCAGCAGTTCCCTCGCGGGAGGGGGATTCAATGAGCAGTTCTTC. Its protein product is CASSSLAGGGFNEQFF.

This clonotype was counted many times. The chain uses TRBV3-1 and TRBJ2-4; 7 bases are a match to TRBD2. Germline CDR1 and CDR2: LGHDT and YNNKEL (reference sequence). This CDR3 is 15 amino acids long. The V gene end was trimmed by 0 bases and the J gene end by 8 bases; junction bases not matched to a gene: 7. The CDR3 DNA sequence: TGTGCCAGCAGCCAAGAGTCGGGGAGGGGCTACATTCAGTACTTC. Protein product: CASSQESGRGYIQYF.

The rearrangement joins TRBV12-3 or TRBV12-4 to TRBJ2-3, with 13 bases matching TRBD2. The V segment lost 1 base and the J segment 11 bases; nucleotides outside the gene matches: 15. This CDR3 has 18 amino acids. The CDR3: CASSLGTSGRWGGVGQYF. In nucleotides, the CDR3 is TGTGCCAGCAGTTTAGGGACTAGCGGGAGATGGGGCGGAGTCGGGCAGTATTTT.

This clonotype was counted ten times or more. V usage is TRBV12-3 or TRBV12-4 and J usage is TRBJ1-2, with D possibly being TRBD1 (6 bases). V lost 5 bases to trimming and J lost 8 bases, with 30 bases between them. This CDR3 spans 18 amino acids. The CDR3 DNA reads TGTGCCAGCAGTATCTCACGCCGTCCGGGACACCTAATGTGGGGCTACACCTTC. Amino acid sequence: CASSISRRPGHLMWGYTF.

This clonotype showed up many times. The CDR3 is CASSPTSSEQYF. In nucleotides, the CDR3 is TGTGCCAGCAGCCCTACTAGTTCCGAGCAGTACTTC. The chain has TRBV12-3 or TRBV12-4 and TRBJ2-7, with D perhaps TRBD2 (5 bases). This CDR3 contains 12 residues. Trimming removed 6 bases at V and 6 bases at J, with 12 bases between.

The chain is built from TRBV14 and TRBJ2-3; no clear D. The CDR3 totals 13 residues. V lost 0 bases and J lost 2, with 3 bases in between. The germline V gene encodes CDR1 SGHDN and CDR2 FVKESK. CDR3 sequence (DNA): TGTGCCAGCAGCCAAGAGATCACAGATACGCAGTATTTT. As protein: CASSQEITDTQYF.

This chain joins TRBV24-1 and TRBJ2-5; maybe TRBD2 (5 bases). V lost 7 bases, J lost 9 bases, and 26 bases lay in between. Germline V CDR1 and CDR2: KGHDR, SFDVKD. This CDR3 contains 16 residues. CDR3 coding DNA: TGTGCCACCAGCGATCCCTTAGAGGGCGGGCTCGGGGCCCAGTACTTC. It is translated as CATSDPLEGGLGAQYF.

The J gene is TRBJ2-2, the V gene TRBV2; D not resolved. The CDR3 runs to 14 residues. Germline V gives CDR1 SNHLY, CDR2 FYNNEI. The ends were cut back, 7 bases at V and 2 bases at J, with 11 bases in the middle. In DNA, the CDR3 is TGTGCCAGCACCGGGTTAGGAAACACCGGGGAGCTGTTTTTT. Its protein product is CASTGLGNTGELFF.

This clonotype was observed many times. The chain joins TRBV7-9 to TRBJ2-7; TRBD1 might be the D (6 bases). The V gene lost 5 bases and the J gene lost 1 base, with 15 bases spanning the gap. The CDR3 loop spans 15 amino acids. CDR1 is SEHNR and CDR2 is FQNEAQ in the germline V gene (reference sequence). The DNA of the CDR3 is TGTGCCAGCAGCCCAACCGGGACATCATCCTACGAGCAGTACTTC. It translates to CASSPTGTSSYEQYF.